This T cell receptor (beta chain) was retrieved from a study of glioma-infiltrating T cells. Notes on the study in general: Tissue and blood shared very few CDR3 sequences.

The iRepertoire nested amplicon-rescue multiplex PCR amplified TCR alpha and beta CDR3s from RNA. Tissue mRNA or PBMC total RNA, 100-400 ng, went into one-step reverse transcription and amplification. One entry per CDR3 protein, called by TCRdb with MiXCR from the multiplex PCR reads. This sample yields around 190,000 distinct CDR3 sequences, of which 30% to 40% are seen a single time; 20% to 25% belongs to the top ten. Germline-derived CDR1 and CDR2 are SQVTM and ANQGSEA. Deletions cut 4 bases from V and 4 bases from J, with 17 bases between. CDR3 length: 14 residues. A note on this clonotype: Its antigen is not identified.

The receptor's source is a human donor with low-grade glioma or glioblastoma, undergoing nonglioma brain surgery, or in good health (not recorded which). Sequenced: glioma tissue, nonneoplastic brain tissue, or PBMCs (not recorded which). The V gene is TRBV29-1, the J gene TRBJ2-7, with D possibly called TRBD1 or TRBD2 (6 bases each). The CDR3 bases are TGCAGCGTTGGAATAGTGGAGGGGGTTTACGAGCAGTACTTC. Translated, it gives CSVGIVEGVYEQYF.